The clone carrying this T cell receptor beta chain was detected a few times. Its antigen remains unknown. This sample is part of a study of response to subunit inactivated influenza vaccine. The germline V and J ends were trimmed by 1 base and 1 base, with 14 bases remaining between them. The germline V gene has CDR1 SGHVS and CDR2 FQNEAQ. There are 16 residues in the CDR3. TCRdb re-analysed the RT-PCR reads in MiXCR, keeping a single row per CDR3 protein. In the table there are over 650,000 distinct CDR3 sequences, around a sixth of which are singletons. General study results and limits: The authors suggested that every seasonal influenza vaccination recruits few new T cells.

The source is a man aged 45-65 years who received an inactivated influenza vaccine. The specimen was PBMCs from blood, collected 5 days after vaccination. This chain uses TRBV7-8 with TRBJ2-7; D is uncertain. CDR3: CASSLGGRLQSYEQYF. Written as DNA, the CDR3 is TGTGCCAGCAGCTTAGGTGGTCGGCTTCAATCCTACGAGCAGTACTTC.